The clone carrying this TCR beta chain was observed at least ten times. The data stem from a study of human T cells and chemical hapten exposure. Trimming took off 3 bases at V and 8 bases at J, with 13 bases between the two ends. The CDR3 runs 13 residues. Germline loops: CDR1 MDHEN, CDR2 SYDVKM. As to time point: patch test 3, about 24 weeks after DPC sensitization. Treatment noted: therapeutic diphenylcyclopropenone sensitization with weekly scalp DPC. Unfractionated whole blood served as the source for total RNA extraction. The study's library attached unique molecular identifiers to single cDNA molecules. TCRdb reprocessed the RACE reads via MiXCR and lists one record per CDR3 protein. The table has about 39,000 distinct CDR3 sequences, more than 9.5% seen once; the top ten hold around 2%.

This sequence joins TRBV28 and TRBJ1-2, with unresolved D. The TCR sequence derives from a woman in her forties with alopecia areata. Some clones in this sample may be carry-over from other donors' samples. The sample consisted of whole blood, taken in connection with sensitization to the hapten diphenylcyclopropenone (DPC). Here the CDR3 reads CASSFEANHGYTF. For the CDR3, the DNA is TGTGCCAGCAGTTTCGAAGCCAACCACGGCTACACCTTC.